Following are 8 T cell receptor beta chains from one sample sequenced in a study of a mutant IDH1 vaccine in newly diagnosed glioma. Documented time point: week 47, end of study. A 20-mer mutant IDH1 peptide at 300 ug was injected subcutaneously with topical imiquimod. These receptors' antigens are unknown. TCRdb's copy holds only in-frame clones and misses some; the assay was immunoSEQ multiplex PCR. The sample records some 12,000 clones, around 82% being singletons. Material: PBMCs, obtained from a glioma patient whose treatment included an IDH1 peptide vaccine. The receptors come from a man younger than 40 with glioma.

This clone was observed a handful of times. The J gene is TRBJ1-1, the V gene TRBV6-1; D uncertain. This CDR3 region has 14 residues. V lost 6 bases to trimming and J lost 6 bases, with 17 bases between them. Looked up from germline, CDR1 is MNHNS and CDR2 is SASEGT. The CDR3 region is CASRSAEGGAEAFF. For the CDR3, the DNA is TGTGCCAGCAGGTCCGCGGAGGGCGGGGCTGAAGCTTTCTTT.

The chain uses TRBV7-9 and TRBJ2-1; 7 bases align to TRBD2. The CDR3 contains 17 residues. The germline CDR1 and CDR2 sequences are SEHNR and FQNEAQ (reference sequence). J lost 0 bases, V lost 3 bases, and 8 bases had no gene match. In nucleotides, the CDR3 is TGTGCCAGCAGCTTGGGATCGACTAGCTACTCCTACAATGAGCAGTTCTTC. This sequence encodes CASSLGSTSYSYNEQFF.

The CDR3: CASSPTGNTIYF. In DNA, the CDR3 is TGCGCCAGCAGCCCTACAGGAAACACCATATATTTT. J is TRBJ1-3 and V is TRBV4-1; no clear D gene. The CDR3 covers 12 residues. The ends were cut back, 4 bases at V and 4 bases at J, with 5 bases in the middle. CDR1 and CDR2 from the germline V gene are MGHRA and YSYEKL.

This clone was recorded once. The gene calls are TRBV15 and TRBJ1-3; the D is unclear. Trimming took 0 bases from V and 0 from J, leaving 12 bases between them. Germline V CDR1 and CDR2: LNHNV, YYDKDF (reference sequence). The CDR3 runs 17 residues. Here the CDR3 DNA reads TGTGCCACCAGCAGAGAGCGGCTGCCGAGCTCTGGAAACACCATATATTTT. This codes for CATSRERLPSSGNTIYF.

The chain carries TRBV5-1 and TRBJ1-1, with 12 bases aligning to TRBD1. This CDR3 is built from 17 residues. Germline V CDR1 and CDR2: SGHRS, YFSETQ. J gave up 1 base and V 4 bases, and 8 bases lay outside the gene matches. CDR3 sequence: CASSRGQGADSNTEAFF. The CDR3 region has the DNA TGCGCCAGCAGCCGGGGACAGGGGGCGGATTCGAACACTGAAGCTTTCTTT.

V is TRBV19 and J is TRBJ1-1; weak D call: TRBD1 (5 bases). The CDR3 is 13 residues long. The germline V and J ends were trimmed by 6 bases and 1 base, with 9 bases remaining between them. Germline CDR1 and CDR2: LNHDA and SQIVND (reference sequence). The CDR3 DNA is TGTGCCAGTAGGGGACTTGGGAACACTGAAGCTTTCTTT. Translating it yields CASRGLGNTEAFF.

This clone appeared a single time. The V gene is TRBV18, the J gene TRBJ2-7; D is ambiguous. Trimming took off 3 bases at V and 3 bases at J, with 9 bases between the two ends. The CDR3 contains 13 residues. Per germline, CDR1 KGHSH and CDR2 LQKENI. The CDR3 sequence: CASSPGQNYEQYF. The CDR3 DNA follows: TGTGCCAGCTCACCCGGCCAGAACTACGAGCAGTACTTC. The full variable domain, in which reference TRBV18 and TRBJ2-7 provide the parts outside the CDR3, is NAGVMQNPRHLVRRRGQEARLRCSPMKGHSHVYWYRQLPEEGLKFMVYLQKENIIDESGMPKERFSAEFPKEGPSILRIQQVVRGDSAAYFCASSPGQNYEQYFGPGTRLTVT.

V is TRBV19 and J is TRBJ2-2; TRBD2 matches 7 bases. V trimming: 3 bases; J trimming: 5 bases; junction bases outside the gene matches: 3. This CDR3 spans 14 amino acids. From germline, CDR1 is LNHDA and CDR2 SQIVND (reference sequence). The CDR3 loop reads CASSMAGETGELFF. DNA of the CDR3: TGTGCCAGTAGTATGGCGGGAGAAACCGGGGAGCTGTTTTTT. The full variable domain, in which reference TRBV19 and TRBJ2-2 provide the parts outside the CDR3, is DGGITQSPKYLFRKEGQNVTLSCEQNLNHDAMYWYRQDPGQGLRLIYYSQIVNDFQKGDIAEGYSVSREKKESFPLTVTSAQKNPTAFYLCASSMAGETGELFFGEGSRLTVL.